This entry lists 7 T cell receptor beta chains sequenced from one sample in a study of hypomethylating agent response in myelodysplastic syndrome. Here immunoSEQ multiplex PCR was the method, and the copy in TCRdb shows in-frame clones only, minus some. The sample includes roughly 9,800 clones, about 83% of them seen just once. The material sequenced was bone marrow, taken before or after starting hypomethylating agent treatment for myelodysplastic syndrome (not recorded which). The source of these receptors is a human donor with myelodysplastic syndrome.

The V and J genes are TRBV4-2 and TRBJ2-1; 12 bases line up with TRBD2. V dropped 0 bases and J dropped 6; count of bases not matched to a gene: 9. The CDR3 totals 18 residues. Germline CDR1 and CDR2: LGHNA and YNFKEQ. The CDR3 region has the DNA TGTGCCAGCAGCCAAGATCTTCTAGCGGGAGGGCGGGGCAATGAGCAGTTCTTC. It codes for CASSQDLLAGGRGNEQFF.

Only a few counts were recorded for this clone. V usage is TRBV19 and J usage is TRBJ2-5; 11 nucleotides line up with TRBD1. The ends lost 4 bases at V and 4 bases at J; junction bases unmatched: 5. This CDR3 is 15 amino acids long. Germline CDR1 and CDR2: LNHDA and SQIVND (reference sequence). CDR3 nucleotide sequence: TGTGCCAGTAGTACCGGGACAGGGGGTGGAGAGACCCAGTACTTC. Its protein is CASSTGTGGGETQYF. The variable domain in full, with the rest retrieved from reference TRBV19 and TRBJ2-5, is DGGITQSPKYLFRKEGQNVTLSCEQNLNHDAMYWYRQDPGQGLRLIYYSQIVNDFQKGDIAEGYSVSREKKESFPLTVTSAQKNPTAFYLCASSTGTGGGETQYFGPGTRLLVL.

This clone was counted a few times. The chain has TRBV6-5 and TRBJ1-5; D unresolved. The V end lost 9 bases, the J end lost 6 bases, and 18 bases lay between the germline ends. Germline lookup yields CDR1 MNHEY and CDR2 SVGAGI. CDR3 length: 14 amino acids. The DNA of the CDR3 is TGTGCCAGTTCCCCGGAGAAGGGCACTCAGCCCCAGCATTTT. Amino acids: CASSPEKGTQPQHF.

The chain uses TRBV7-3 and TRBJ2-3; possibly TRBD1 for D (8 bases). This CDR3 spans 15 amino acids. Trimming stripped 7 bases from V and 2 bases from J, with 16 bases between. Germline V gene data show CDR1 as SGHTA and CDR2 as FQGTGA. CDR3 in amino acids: CASTRQGRDTDTQYF. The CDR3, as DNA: TGTGCCAGCACCAGACAGGGGAGGGACACAGATACGCAGTATTTT.

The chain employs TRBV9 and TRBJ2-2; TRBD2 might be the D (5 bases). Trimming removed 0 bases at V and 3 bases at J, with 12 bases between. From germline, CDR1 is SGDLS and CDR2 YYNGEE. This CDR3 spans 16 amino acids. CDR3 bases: TGTGCCAGCAGCGTAGGAGGCACCGGGGACACCGGGGAGCTGTTTTTT. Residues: CASSVGGTGDTGELFF.

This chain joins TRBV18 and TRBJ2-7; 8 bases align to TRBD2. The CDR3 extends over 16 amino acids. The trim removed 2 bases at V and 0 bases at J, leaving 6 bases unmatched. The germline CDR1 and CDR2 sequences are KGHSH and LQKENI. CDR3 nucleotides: TGTGCCAGCTCACCAACAGGGAGCGGGAGCTCCTACGAGCAGTACTTC. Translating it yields CASSPTGSGSSYEQYF.

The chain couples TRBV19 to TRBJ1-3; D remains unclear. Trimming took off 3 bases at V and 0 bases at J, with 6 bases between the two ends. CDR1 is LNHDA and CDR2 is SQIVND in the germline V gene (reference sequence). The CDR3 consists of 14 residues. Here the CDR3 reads CASSIGFSGNTIYF. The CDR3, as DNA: TGTGCCAGTAGTATCGGTTTCTCTGGAAACACCATATATTTT. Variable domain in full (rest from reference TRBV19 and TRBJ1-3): DGGITQSPKYLFRKEGQNVTLSCEQNLNHDAMYWYRQDPGQGLRLIYYSQIVNDFQKGDIAEGYSVSREKKESFPLTVTSAQKNPTAFYLCASSIGFSGNTIYFGEGSWLTVV.